This T cell receptor (beta chain) was captured in a study of blood T cells in healthy people across ages. Regarding the study as a whole: Donor CMV status, an unknown factor, possibly confounded changes in expanded clonotypes.

CDR1 is KGHSH, CDR2 LQKENI, per germline. This CDR3 is built from 15 residues. Trimming removed 3 bases at V and 7 bases at J, with 13 bases between. To note about this clonotype: Its antigen is not known.

Researchers report isolating at least 7 million PBMCs per sample. Per individual sample, total RNA of at least 5.5 micrograms was extracted. Alongside a J-beta primer mix, a sample-barcoded 5' primer served in a second PCR lasting about 7 to 11 cycles. TCRdb fed the 5' RACE reads into MiXCR, producing one record per CDR3 protein. The sample yields around 1,000,000 distinct CDR3 sequences, 35% to 40% seen once. The origin of this receptor is a young man in good health. Sequencing input: blood. The chain uses TRBV18 and TRBJ1-6; D remains unclear. The CDR3 DNA reads as TGTGCCAGCTCACCGAACGGAGCTCAAAATTCACCCCTCCACTTT. Translation gives CASSPNGAQNSPLHF.